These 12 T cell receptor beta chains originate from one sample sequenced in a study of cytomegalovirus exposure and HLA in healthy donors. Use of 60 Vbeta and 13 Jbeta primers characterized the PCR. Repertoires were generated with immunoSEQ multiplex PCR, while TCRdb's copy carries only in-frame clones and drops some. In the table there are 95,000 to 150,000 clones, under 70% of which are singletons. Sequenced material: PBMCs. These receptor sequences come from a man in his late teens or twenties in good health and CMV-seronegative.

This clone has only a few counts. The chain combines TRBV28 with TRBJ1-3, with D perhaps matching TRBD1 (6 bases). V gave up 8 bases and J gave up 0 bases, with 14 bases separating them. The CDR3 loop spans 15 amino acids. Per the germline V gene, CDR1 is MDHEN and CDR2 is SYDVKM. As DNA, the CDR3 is TGTGCCAGCGCGTCCGGGACACTCTCTGGAAACACCATATATTTT. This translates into CASASGTLSGNTIYF.

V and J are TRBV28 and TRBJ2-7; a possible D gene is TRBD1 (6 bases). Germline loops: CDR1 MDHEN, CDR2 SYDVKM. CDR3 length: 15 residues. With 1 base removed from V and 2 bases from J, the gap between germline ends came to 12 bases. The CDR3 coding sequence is TGTGCCAGCAGTTTATACTCCGCAGGGGCCTACGAGCAGTACTTC. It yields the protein CASSLYSAGAYEQYF.

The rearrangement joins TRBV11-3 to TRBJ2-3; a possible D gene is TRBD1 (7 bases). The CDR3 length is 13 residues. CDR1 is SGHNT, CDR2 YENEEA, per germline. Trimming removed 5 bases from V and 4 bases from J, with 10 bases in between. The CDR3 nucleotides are TGTGCCAGCAGCCCAGGGGGGTCAGATACGCAGTATTTT. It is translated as CASSPGGSDTQYF.

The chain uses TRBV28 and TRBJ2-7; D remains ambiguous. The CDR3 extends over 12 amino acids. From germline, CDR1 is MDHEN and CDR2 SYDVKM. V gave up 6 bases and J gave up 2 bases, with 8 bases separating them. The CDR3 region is CASRTPAYEQYF. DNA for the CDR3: TGTGCCAGCAGAACACCCGCCTACGAGCAGTACTTC.

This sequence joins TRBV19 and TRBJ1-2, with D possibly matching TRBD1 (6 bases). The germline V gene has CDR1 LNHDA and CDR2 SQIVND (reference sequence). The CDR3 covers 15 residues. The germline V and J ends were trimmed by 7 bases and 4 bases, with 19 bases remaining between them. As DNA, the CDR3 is TGTGCCAGTAACCCACAGGGCGTAACCTCCTATGGCTACACCTTC. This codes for CASNPQGVTSYGYTF.

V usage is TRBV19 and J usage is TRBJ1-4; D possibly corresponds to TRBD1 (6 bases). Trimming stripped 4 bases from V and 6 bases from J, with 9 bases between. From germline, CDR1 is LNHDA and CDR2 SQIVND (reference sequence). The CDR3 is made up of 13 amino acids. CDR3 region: CASSTQGDEKLFF. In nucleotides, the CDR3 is TGTGCCAGTAGTACACAGGGCGATGAAAAACTGTTTTTT.

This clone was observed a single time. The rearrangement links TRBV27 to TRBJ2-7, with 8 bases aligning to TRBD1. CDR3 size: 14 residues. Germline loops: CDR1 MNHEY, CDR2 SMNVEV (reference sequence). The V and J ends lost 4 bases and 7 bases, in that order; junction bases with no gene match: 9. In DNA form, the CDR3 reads TGTGCCAGCAGTTACCGCGCAGGGGGCAGGGAGCAGTACTTC. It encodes CASSYRAGGREQYF.

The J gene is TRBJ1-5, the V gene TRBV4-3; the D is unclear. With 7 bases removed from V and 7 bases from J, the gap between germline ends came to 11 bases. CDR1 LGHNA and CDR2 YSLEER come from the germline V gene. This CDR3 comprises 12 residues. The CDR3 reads CASNMLGQPQHF. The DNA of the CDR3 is TGCGCCAGCAATATGCTCGGGCAGCCCCAGCATTTT.

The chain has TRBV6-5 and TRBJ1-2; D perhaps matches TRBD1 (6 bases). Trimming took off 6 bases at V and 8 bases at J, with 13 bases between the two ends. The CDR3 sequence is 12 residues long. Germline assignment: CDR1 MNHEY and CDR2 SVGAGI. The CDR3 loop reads CASRQGVGGYTF. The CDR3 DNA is TGTGCCAGCAGACAGGGAGTTGGAGGCTACACCTTC.

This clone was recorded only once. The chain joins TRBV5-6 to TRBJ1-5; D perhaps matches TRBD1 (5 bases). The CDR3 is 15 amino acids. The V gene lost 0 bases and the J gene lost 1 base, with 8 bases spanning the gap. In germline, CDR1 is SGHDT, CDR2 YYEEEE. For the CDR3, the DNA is TGTGCCAGCAGCTTGGGCGGGGGGAGCAATCAGCCCCAGCATTTT. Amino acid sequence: CASSLGGGSNQPQHF. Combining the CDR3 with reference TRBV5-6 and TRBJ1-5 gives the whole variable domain DAGVTQSPTHLIKTRGQQVTLRCSPKSGHDTVSWYQQALGQGPQFIFQYYEEEERQRGNFPDRFSGHQFPNYSSELNVNALLLGDSALYLCASSLGGGSNQPQHFGDGTRLSIL.

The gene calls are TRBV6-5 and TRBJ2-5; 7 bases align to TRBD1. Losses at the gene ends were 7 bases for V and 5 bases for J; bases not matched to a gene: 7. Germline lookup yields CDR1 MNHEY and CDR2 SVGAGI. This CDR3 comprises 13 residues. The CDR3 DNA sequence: TGTGCCAGCACTCAGGGGGTAGCGGAGACCCAGTACTTC. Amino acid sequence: CASTQGVAETQYF.

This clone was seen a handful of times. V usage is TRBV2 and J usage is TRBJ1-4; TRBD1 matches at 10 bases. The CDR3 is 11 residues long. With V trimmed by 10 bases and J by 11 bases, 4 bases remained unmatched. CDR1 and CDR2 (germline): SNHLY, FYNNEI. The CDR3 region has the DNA TGTGCCAACGGACAGGGGGGGAAACTGTTTTTT. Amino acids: CANGQGGKLFF.